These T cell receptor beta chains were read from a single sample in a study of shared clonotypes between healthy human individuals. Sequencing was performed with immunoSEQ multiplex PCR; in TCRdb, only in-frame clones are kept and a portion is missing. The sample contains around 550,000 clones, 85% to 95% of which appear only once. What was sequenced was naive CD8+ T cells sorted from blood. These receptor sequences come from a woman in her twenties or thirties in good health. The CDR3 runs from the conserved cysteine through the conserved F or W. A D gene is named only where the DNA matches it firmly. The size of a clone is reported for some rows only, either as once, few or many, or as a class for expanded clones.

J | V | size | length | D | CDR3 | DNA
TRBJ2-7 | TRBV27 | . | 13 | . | CASSFSATYEQYF | TGTGCCAGCAGTTTCTCCGCTACCTACGAGCAGTACTTC
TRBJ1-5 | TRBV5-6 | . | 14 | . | CASSFGGVNQPQHF | TGTGCCAGCAGCTTTGGAGGGGTCAATCAGCCCCAGCATTTT
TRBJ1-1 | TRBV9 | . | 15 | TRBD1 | CASSLTGPPNTEAFF | TGTGCCAGCAGCTTGACAGGGCCTCCCAACACTGAAGCTTTCTTT
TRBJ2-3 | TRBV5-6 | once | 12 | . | CASSLGADTQYF | TGTGCCAGCAGCTTGGGTGCGGATACGCAGTATTTT
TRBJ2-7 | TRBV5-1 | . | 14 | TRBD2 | CASSVGSGAYEQYF | TGCGCCAGCTCGGTAGGTAGCGGGGCCTACGAGCAGTACTTC
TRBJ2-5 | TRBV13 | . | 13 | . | CASSLGPSETQYF | TGTGCCAGCAGCTTAGGGCCAAGCGAGACCCAGTACTTC
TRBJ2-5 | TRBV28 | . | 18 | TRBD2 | CASSLPWTSGRARETQYF | TGTGCCAGCAGTCTACCCTGGACTAGCGGGAGGGCCCGGGAGACCCAGTACTTC
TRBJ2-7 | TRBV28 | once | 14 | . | CASSLPDRPYEQYF | TGTGCCAGCAGTTTGCCGGACAGACCCTACGAGCAGTACTTC
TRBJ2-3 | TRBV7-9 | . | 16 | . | CASSTTDDSSLDTQYF | TGTGCCAGCAGCACAACAGATGACTCTAGCTTAGATACGCAGTATTTT
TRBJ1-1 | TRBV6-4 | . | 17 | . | CASSDWGGTPMNTEAFF | TGTGCCAGCAGTGACTGGGGCGGGACACCGATGAACACTGAAGCTTTCTTT
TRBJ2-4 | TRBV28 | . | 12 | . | CASRGAAQGQYF | TGTGCCAGCAGGGGGGCCGCACAGGGTCAGTACTTC
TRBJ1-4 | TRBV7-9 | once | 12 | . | CASSLVGEKLFF | TGTGCCAGCAGCTTAGTAGGCGAAAAACTGTTTTTT
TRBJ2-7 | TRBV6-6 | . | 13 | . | CASSYGRFYEQYF | TGTGCCAGCAGCTACGGACGGTTCTACGAGCAGTACTTC
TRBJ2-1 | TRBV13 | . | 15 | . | CASSLVAASYNEQFF | TGTGCCAGCAGCTTAGTGGCGGCATCCTACAATGAGCAGTTCTTC
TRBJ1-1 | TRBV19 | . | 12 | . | CASMNWGYVAFF | TGTGCCAGCATGAACTGGGGTTACGTAGCTTTCTTT
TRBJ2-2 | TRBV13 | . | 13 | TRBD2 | CASGGEGTGELFF | TGTGCCAGCGGAGGGGAGGGCACCGGGGAGCTGTTTTTT
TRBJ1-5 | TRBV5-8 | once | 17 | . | CASSSEGITVSNQPQHF | TGTGCCAGCAGCTCGGAAGGGATCACAGTTAGCAATCAGCCCCAGCATTTT
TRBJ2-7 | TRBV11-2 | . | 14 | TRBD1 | CASSLGDRPAEQYF | TGTGCCAGCAGCCTAGGGGACAGGCCTGCCGAGCAGTACTTC
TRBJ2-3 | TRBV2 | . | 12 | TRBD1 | CASSPGTGTQYF | TGTGCCAGCAGCCCCGGGACAGGGACGCAGTATTTT
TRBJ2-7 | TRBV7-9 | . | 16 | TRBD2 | CASSPALLAGVYEQYF | TGTGCCAGCAGCCCAGCTTTACTAGCGGGAGTCTACGAGCAGTACTTC
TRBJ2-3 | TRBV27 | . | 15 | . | CASSPQGVFTDTQYF | TGTGCCAGCAGTCCCCAGGGAGTATTCACAGATACGCAGTATTTT
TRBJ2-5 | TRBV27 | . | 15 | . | CASSLGAGLQETQYF | TGTGCCAGCAGTTTGGGAGCGGGCCTTCAAGAGACCCAGTACTTC
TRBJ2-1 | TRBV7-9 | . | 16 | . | CASSLHLEPSYNEQFF | TGTGCCAGCAGCCTTCATCTAGAGCCCTCCTACAATGAGCAGTTCTTC
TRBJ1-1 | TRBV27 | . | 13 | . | CASSLKVGTEAFF | TGTGCCAGCAGTTTAAAGGTTGGCACTGAAGCTTTCTTT
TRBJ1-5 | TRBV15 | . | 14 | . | CATSRWGEGEPQHF | TGTGCCACCAGCAGGTGGGGGGAGGGAGAGCCCCAGCATTTT
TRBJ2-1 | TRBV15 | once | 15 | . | CATSSNPLGFNEQFF | TGTGCCACCAGCAGCAACCCCTTGGGTTTCAATGAGCAGTTCTTC
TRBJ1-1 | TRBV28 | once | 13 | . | CASSPGMNTEAFF | TGTGCCAGCAGTCCAGGGATGAACACTGAAGCTTTCTTT
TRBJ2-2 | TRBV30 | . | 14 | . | CAWTKGGNTGELFF | TGTGCCTGGACTAAGGGGGGAAACACCGGGGAGCTGTTTTTT
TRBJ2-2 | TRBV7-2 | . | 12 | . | CASAGLGGELFF | TGTGCCAGCGCCGGGCTGGGCGGGGAGCTGTTTTTT
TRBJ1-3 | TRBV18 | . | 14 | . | CASSRLRSGNTIYF | TGTGCCAGCTCACGATTGAGGTCTGGAAACACCATATATTTT
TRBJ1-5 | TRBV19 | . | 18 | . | CASSRLLGGQGSNQPQHF | TGTGCCAGTAGTCGCCTACTCGGGGGGCAGGGGAGCAATCAGCCCCAGCATTTT
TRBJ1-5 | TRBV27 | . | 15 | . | CASSFAGVINQPQHF | TGTGCCAGCAGTTTCGCGGGGGTAATCAATCAGCCCCAGCATTTT
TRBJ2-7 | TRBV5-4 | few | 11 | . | CASSLGYEQYF | TGTGCCAGCAGCTTGGGATACGAGCAGTACTTC
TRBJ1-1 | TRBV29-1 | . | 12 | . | CSVSPGTSEAFF | TGCAGCGTTTCCCCGGGGACCTCTGAAGCTTTCTTT
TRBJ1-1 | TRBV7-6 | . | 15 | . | CASSLNPGTVTEAFF | TGTGCCAGCAGCTTAAATCCGGGAACAGTTACTGAAGCTTTCTTT
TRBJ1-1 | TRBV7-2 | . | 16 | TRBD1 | CASSRGQGRGNTEAFF | TGTGCCAGCAGCAGGGGACAGGGTAGAGGGAACACTGAAGCTTTCTTT
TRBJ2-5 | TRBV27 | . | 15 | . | CASSLYLNSQETQYF | TGTGCCAGCAGTTTATACTTAAACAGCCAAGAGACCCAGTACTTC
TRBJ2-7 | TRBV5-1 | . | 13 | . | CASSWDTTYEQYF | TGCGCCAGCAGCTGGGACACGACCTACGAGCAGTACTTC
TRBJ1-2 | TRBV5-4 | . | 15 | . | CASSLQLGSDYGYTF | TGTGCCAGCAGCTTACAGCTAGGGAGCGACTATGGCTACACCTTC
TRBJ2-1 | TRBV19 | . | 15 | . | CASSIVGTSNNEQFF | TGTGCCAGTAGTATTGTCGGGACCTCGAACAATGAGCAGTTCTTC
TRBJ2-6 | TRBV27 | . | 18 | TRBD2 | CASSSPAGGPTGANVLTF | TGTGCCAGCAGCTCCCCAGCGGGAGGGCCTACTGGGGCCAACGTCCTGACTTTC
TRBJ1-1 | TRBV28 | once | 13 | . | CASTEPLNTEAFF | TGTGCCAGCACGGAGCCCCTGAACACTGAAGCTTTCTTT
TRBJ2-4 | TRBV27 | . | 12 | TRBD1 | CASWTGGNIQYF | TGTGCCAGCTGGACAGGGGGGAACATTCAGTACTTC
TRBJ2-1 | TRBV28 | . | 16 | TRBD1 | CASSFHMVTGGNEQFF | TGTGCCAGCAGTTTCCATATGGTTACAGGGGGAAATGAGCAGTTCTTC
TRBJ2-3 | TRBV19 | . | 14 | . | CASSMGSPADTQYF | TGTGCCAGTAGTATGGGGTCCCCCGCAGATACGCAGTATTTT